The 7 T cell receptor beta chains below come from one sample, sequenced in a study of beta chain features in type 1 diabetes. Whole-study findings and limits: TCRB CDR3s were moderately but significantly shorter in Type 1 diabetes patients in all four CD4+ subsets.

Sequencing targeted expressed TCRB transcripts, as all isolated RNA had been reverse transcribed. Some clones are missing from TCRdb's copy, which holds only in-frame ones; the method was immunoSEQ multiplex PCR. The sample includes 95,000 to 150,000 clones, 15% to 20% seen only once; the top ten take 2% to 2.5%. Which antigens these TCRs recognize remains unknown. The sample comprised central memory CD4+ T cells from blood. The source is a man aged 30 to 39 with type 1 diabetes.

This clone was recorded a few times. This chain connects TRBV7-2 to TRBJ2-1, with 11 bases identical to TRBD2. CDR3 length: 18 residues. Trimming at V came to 5 bases and at J to 4 bases, leaving 13 bases not matched to a gene. Germline V lookup: CDR1 SGHTA, CDR2 FQGNSA. The CDR3 here is CASSLPPRLAGRYNEQFF. In nucleotides, the CDR3 is TGTGCCAGCAGCCTCCCCCCCCGACTAGCGGGGAGATACAATGAGCAGTTCTTC.

This clone was seen a handful of times. V and J are TRBV19 and TRBJ2-1, with D perhaps TRBD1 (6 bases). This CDR3 has 17 residues. Germline V gene lookup returns CDR1 LNHDA and CDR2 SQIVND (reference sequence). Trimming cost V 3 bases and J 0 bases, with 15 bases left between them. CDR3 DNA: TGTGCCAGTAGTATCGTCCTACAGGGTACCTCCTACAATGAGCAGTTCTTC. It specifies CASSIVLQGTSYNEQFF.

Many counts were recorded for this clone. This chain uses TRBV30 with TRBJ1-2, with D hard to call. The CDR3 covers 12 residues. The germline V gene has CDR1 GTSNPN and CDR2 SVGIG (reference sequence). Trimming stripped 1 base from V and 1 base from J, with 4 bases between. The CDR3 nucleotides read TGTGCCTGGAGTGCCGGTAACTATGGCTACACCTTC. Amino acids: CAWSAGNYGYTF. The full variable domain, completed using reference TRBV30 and TRBJ1-2, is SQTIHQWPATLVQPVGSPLSLECTVEGTSNPNLYWYRQAAGRGLQLLFYSVGIGQISSEVPQNLSASRPQDRQFILSSKKLLLSDSGFYLCAWSAGNYGYTFGSGTRLTVV.

In this sample, this clone turned up a few times. The chain couples TRBV27 to TRBJ2-1; weak D call: TRBD2 (5 bases). Trimming removed 5 bases from V and 2 bases from J, with 16 bases in between. The CDR3 length is 16 residues. Per the germline V gene, CDR1 is MNHEY and CDR2 is SMNVEV (reference sequence). CDR3 residues: CASSTPSFSAYNEQFF. Here the CDR3 DNA reads TGTGCCAGCAGTACTCCTAGCTTTAGCGCCTACAATGAGCAGTTCTTC.

This clone came up a few times. The genes are TRBV5-1 and TRBJ2-2; perhaps TRBD1 as D (6 bases). V dropped 0 bases and J dropped 13 bases, with 19 bases sitting between them. The CDR3 has 15 amino acids. Germline V gene data show CDR1 as SGHRS and CDR2 as YFSETQ. CDR3 region: CASSLAGTHYVGLFF. CDR3 in DNA: TGCGCCAGCAGCTTGGCCGGGACACACTACGTGGGGCTGTTTTTT.

This clone was seen a few times. The chain couples TRBV28 to TRBJ1-6; a possible D gene is TRBD1 (6 bases). Germline V lookup: CDR1 MDHEN, CDR2 SYDVKM. V dropped 5 bases and J dropped 12 bases, with 23 bases sitting between them. The CDR3 is 16 residues long. CDR3 in amino acids: CASSPPRAGVIGPLHF. DNA of the CDR3: TGTGCCAGCAGTCCCCCCCGGGCAGGGGTGATTGGACCCCTCCACTTT. The full variable domain, rest sourced from reference TRBV28 and TRBJ1-6, is DVKVTQSSRYLVKRTGEKVFLECVQDMDHENMFWYRQDPGLGLRLIYFSYDVKMKEKGDIPEGYSVSREKKERFSLILESASTNQTSMYLCASSPPRAGVIGPLHFGNGTRLTVT.

The chain couples TRBV5-1 to TRBJ2-3; 7 bases match TRBD1. Germline assignment: CDR1 SGHRS and CDR2 YFSETQ. CDR3 length equals 14 residues. The ends lost 5 bases at V and 5 bases at J; junction bases unmatched: 8. The CDR3 region is CASSMGQTGDTQYF. The CDR3 nucleotides are TGCGCCAGCAGTATGGGACAGACAGGAGATACGCAGTATTTT.